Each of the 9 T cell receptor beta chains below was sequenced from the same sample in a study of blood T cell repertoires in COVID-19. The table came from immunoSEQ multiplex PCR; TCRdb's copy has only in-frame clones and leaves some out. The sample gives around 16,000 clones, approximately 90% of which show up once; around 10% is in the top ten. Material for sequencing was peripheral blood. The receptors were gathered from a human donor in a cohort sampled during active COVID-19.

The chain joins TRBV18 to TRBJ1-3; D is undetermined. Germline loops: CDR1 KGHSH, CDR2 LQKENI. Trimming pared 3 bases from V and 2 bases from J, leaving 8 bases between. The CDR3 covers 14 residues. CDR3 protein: CASSPNSAGNTIYF. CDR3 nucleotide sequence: TGTGCCAGCTCACCGAACAGTGCTGGAAACACCATATATTTT.

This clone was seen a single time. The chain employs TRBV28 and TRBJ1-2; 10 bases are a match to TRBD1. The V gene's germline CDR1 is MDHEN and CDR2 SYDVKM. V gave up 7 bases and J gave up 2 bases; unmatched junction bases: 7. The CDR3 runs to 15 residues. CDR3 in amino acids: CASKFPGQGNYGYTF. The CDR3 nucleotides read TGTGCCAGCAAATTCCCGGGACAGGGGAACTATGGCTACACCTTC.

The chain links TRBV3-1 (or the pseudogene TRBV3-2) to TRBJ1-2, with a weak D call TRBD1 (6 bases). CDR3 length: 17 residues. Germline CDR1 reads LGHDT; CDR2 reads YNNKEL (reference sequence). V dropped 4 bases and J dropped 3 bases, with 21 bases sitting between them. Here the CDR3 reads CASSLRGTPYYHYGYTF. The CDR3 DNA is TGTGCCAGCAGCCTAAGAGGGACACCCTACTACCACTATGGCTACACCTTC.

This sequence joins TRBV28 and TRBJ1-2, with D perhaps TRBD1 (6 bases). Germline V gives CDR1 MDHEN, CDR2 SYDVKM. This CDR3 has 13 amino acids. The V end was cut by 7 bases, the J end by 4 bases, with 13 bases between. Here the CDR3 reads CASKPAGAYGYTF. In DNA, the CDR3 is TGTGCCAGCAAGCCAGCGGGGGCCTATGGCTACACCTTC.

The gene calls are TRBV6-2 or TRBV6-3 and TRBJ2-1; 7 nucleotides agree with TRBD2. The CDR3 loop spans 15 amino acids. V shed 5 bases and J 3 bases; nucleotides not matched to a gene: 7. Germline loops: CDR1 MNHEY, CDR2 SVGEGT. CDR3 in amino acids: CASSTGTTDYNEQFF. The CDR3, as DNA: TGTGCCAGCAGTACCGGGACTACCGACTACAATGAGCAGTTCTTC.

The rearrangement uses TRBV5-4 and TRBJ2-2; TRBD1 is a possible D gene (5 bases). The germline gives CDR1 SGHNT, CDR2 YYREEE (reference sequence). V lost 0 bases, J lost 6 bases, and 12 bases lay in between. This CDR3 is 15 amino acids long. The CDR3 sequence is CASSLELSGSGELFF. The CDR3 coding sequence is TGTGCCAGCAGCTTGGAACTATCAGGGTCCGGGGAGCTGTTTTTT.

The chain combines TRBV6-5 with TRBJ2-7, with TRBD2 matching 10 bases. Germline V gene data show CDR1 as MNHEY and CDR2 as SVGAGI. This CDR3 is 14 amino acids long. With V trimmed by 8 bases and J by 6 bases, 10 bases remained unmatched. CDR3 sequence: CASGLGLAMSEQYF. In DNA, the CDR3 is TGTGCCAGCGGACTGGGACTAGCGATGAGCGAGCAGTACTTC.

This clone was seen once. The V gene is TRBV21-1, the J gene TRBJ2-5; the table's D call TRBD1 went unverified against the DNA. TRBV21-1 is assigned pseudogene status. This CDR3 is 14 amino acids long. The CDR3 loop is CASSMDRGLETQYF. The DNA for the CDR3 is TGTGCCAGCAGCATGGACAGGGGGCTGGAGACCCAGTACTTC.

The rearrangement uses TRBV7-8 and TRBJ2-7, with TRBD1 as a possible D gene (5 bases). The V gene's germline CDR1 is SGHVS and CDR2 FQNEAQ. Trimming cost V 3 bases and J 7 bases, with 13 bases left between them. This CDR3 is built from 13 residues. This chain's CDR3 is CASSFAQNREQYF. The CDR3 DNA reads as TGTGCCAGCAGCTTCGCCCAGAACAGGGAGCAGTACTTC.